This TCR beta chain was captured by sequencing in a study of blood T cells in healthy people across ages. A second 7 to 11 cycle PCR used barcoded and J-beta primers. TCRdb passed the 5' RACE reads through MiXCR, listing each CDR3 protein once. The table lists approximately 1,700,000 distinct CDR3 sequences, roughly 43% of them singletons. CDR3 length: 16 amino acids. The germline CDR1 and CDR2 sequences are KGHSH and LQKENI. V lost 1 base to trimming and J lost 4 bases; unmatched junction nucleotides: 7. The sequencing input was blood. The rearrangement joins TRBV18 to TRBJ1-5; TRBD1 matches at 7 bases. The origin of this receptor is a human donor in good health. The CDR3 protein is CASSPQKDRINQPQHF. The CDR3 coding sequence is TGTGCCAGCTCACCACAAAAGGACAGGATAAATCAGCCCCAGCATTTT.